This TCR beta chain stems from a study of T-cell memory formation after mild COVID-19. Each CDR3 protein gets one entry after TCRdb re-called the 5' RACE reads with MiXCR. There are some 210,000 distinct CDR3 sequences in the sample; roughly 10% occur only once, and approximately 3% lies in the top ten. V dropped 0 bases and J dropped 6; count of bases not matched to a gene: 4. There are 15 residues in the CDR3. CDR1 SGHTA and CDR2 FQGTGA come from the germline V gene. This clonotype was seen a few times. The TCR was taken from a man in his late teens or twenties who had mild COVID-19 (a few samples of this study predate the infection). Cell type and time point are not known. The sequenced material came from PBMCs or a T cell subset sorted from them (not recorded which). The chain joins TRBV7-3 to TRBJ2-2, with 7 bases fitting TRBD2. CDR3 coding DNA: TGTGCCAGCAGCTTAACGTTAAGCGGGGCCGGGGAGCTGTTTTTT. It is translated as CASSLTLSGAGELFF.